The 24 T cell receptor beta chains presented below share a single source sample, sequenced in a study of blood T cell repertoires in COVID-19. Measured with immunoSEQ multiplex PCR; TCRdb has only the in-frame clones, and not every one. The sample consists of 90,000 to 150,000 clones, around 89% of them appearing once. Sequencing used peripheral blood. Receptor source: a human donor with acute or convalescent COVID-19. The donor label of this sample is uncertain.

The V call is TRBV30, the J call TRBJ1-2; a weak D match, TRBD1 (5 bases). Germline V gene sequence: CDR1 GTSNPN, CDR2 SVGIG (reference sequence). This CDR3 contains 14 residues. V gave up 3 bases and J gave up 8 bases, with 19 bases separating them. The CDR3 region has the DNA TGTGCCTGGAGCAAAAGGGGTCCAGGGCGCGGCTACACCTTC. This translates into CAWSKRGPGRGYTF. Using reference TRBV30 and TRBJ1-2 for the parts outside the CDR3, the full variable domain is SQTIHQWPATLVQPVGSPLSLECTVEGTSNPNLYWYRQAAGRGLQLLFYSVGIGQISSEVPQNLSASRPQDRQFILSSKKLLLSDSGFYLCAWSKRGPGRGYTFGSGTRLTVV.

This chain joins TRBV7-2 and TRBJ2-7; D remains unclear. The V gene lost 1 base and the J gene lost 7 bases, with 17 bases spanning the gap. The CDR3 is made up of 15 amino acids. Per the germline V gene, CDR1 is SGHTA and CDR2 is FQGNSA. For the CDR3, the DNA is TGTGCCAGCAGCTTAGTTGCGCCCCCCATTACTGAGCAGTACTTC. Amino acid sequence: CASSLVAPPITEQYF.

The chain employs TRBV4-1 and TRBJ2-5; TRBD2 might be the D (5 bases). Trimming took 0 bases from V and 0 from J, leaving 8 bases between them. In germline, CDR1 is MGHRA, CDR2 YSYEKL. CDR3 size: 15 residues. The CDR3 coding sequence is TGCGCCAGCAGCCAAGATTTGAGGGACCAAGAGACCCAGTACTTC. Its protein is CASSQDLRDQETQYF.

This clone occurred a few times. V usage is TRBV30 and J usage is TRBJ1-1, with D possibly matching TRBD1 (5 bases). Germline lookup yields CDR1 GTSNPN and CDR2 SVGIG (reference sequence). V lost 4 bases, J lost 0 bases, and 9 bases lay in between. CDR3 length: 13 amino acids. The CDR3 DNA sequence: TGTGCCTGGATGCGACAGCTGAACACTGAAGCTTTCTTT. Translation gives CAWMRQLNTEAFF.

The CDR3 reads CASSQSQGGQPQHF. DNA of the CDR3: TGTGCCAGCAGCCAGAGTCAGGGTGGTCAGCCCCAGCATTTT. This sequence joins TRBV3-1 (or the pseudogene TRBV3-2) and TRBJ1-5; possibly TRBD1 for D (5 bases). Germline V gives CDR1 LGHDT, CDR2 YNNKEL (reference sequence). V was pared by 3 bases and J by 6 bases, with 12 bases between. The CDR3 has 14 amino acids.

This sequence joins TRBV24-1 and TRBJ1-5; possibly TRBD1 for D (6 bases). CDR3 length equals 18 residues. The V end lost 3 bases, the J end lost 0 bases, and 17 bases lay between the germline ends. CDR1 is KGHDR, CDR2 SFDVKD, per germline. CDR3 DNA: TGTGCCACCAGTGATGGGCAGGGGAACCCTCTTAGCAATCAGCCCCAGCATTTT. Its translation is CATSDGQGNPLSNQPQHF.

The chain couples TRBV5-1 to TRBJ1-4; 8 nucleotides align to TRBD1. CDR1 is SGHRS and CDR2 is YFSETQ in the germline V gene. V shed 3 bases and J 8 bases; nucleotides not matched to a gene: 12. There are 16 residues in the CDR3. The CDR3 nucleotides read TGCGCCAGCAGCTCCTCAATCGACAGGGGAGGGGAAAAACTGTTTTTT. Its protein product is CASSSSIDRGGEKLFF.

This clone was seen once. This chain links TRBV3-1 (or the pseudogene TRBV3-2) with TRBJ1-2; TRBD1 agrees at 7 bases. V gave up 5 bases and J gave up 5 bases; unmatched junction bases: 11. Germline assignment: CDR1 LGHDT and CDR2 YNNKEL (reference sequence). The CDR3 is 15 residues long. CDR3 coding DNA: TGTGCCAGCAGCGTGGGACAGACCGTACCATATGGCTACACCTTC. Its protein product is CASSVGQTVPYGYTF.

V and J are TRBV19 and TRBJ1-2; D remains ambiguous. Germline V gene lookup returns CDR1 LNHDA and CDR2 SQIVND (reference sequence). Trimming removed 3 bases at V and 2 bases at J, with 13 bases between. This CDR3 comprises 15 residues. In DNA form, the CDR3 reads TGTGCCAGTAGTATTGGTATTGCGAACAACTATGGCTACACCTTC. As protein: CASSIGIANNYGYTF. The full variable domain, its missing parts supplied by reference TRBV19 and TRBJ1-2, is DGGITQSPKYLFRKEGQNVTLSCEQNLNHDAMYWYRQDPGQGLRLIYYSQIVNDFQKGDIAEGYSVSREKKESFPLTVTSAQKNPTAFYLCASSIGIANNYGYTFGSGTRLTVV.

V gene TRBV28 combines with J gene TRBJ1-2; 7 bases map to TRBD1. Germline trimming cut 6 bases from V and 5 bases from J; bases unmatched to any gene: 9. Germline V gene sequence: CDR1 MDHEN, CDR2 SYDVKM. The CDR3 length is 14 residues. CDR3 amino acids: CASRVPGQTYGYTF. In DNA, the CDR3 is TGTGCCAGCAGAGTACCGGGACAGACTTATGGCTACACCTTC.

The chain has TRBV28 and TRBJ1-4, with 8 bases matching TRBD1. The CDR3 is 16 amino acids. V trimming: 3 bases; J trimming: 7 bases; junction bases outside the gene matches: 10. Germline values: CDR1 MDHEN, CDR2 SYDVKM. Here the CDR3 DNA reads TGTGCCAGCAGTTTTGGCAGGGGGCGCATCTCTGAAAAACTGTTTTTT. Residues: CASSFGRGRISEKLFF.

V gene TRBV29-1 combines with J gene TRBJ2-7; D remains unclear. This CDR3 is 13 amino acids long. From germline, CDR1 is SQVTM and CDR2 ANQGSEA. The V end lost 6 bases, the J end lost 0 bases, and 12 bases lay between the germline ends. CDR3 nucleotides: TGCAGCGTGGAGTCAAGCAGCTCCTACGAGCAGTACTTC. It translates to CSVESSSSYEQYF.

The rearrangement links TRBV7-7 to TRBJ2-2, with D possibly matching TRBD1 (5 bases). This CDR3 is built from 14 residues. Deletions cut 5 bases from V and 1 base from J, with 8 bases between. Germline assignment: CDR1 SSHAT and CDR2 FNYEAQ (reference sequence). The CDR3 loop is CASSQGQNTGELFF. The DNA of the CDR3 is TGTGCCAGCAGCCAAGGACAGAACACCGGGGAGCTGTTTTTT.

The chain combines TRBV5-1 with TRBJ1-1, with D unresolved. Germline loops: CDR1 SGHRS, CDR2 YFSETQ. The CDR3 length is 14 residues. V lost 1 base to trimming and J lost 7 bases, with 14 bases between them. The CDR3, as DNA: TGCGCCAGCAGCTTGTCGCGGGTTGGGGATGAAGCTTTCTTT. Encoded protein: CASSLSRVGDEAFF.

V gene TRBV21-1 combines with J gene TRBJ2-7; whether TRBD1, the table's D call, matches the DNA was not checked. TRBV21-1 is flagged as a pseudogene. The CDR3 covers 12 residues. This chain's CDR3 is CASRTHSYEQYF. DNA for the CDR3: TGTGCCAGCAGAACCCACAGCTACGAGCAGTACTTC.

The CDR3 DNA follows: TGTGCCAGCAGTATTTTTTCAGGATCTGGAAACACCATATATTTT. Its protein is CASSIFSGSGNTIYF. This sequence joins TRBV2 and TRBJ1-3; D is uncertain. Germline values: CDR1 SNHLY, CDR2 FYNNEI. V lost 5 bases to trimming and J lost 1 base, with 12 bases between them. The CDR3 length is 15 residues.

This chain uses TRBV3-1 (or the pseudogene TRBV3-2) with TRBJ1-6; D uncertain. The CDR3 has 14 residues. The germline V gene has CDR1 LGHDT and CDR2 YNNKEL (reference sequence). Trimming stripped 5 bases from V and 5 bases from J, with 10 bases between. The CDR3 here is CASSAYGDNSPLHF. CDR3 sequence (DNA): TGTGCCAGCAGCGCCTACGGGGATAATTCACCCCTCCACTTT.

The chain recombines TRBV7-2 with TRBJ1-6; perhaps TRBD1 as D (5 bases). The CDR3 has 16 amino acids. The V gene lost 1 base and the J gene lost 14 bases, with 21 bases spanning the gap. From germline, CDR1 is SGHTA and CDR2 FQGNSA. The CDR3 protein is CASSLGTPNWMDSLHF. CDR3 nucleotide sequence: TGTGCCAGCAGCTTAGGGACACCGAATTGGATGGATTCCCTCCACTTT.

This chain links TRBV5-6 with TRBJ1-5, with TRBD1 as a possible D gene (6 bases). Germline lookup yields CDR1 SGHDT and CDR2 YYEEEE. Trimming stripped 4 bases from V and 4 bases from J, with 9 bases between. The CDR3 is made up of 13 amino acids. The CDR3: CASSPGVNQPQHF. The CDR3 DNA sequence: TGTGCCAGCAGCCCAGGGGTAAATCAGCCCCAGCATTTT. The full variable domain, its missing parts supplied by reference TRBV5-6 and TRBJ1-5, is DAGVTQSPTHLIKTRGQQVTLRCSPKSGHDTVSWYQQALGQGPQFIFQYYEEEERQRGNFPDRFSGHQFPNYSSELNVNALLLGDSALYLCASSPGVNQPQHFGDGTRLSIL.

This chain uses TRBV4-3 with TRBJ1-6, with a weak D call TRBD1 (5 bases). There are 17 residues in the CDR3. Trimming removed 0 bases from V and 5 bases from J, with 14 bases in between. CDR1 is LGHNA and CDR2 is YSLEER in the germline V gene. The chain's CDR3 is CASSQDGAGRNNSPLHF. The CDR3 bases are TGCGCCAGCAGCCAAGATGGGGCAGGGAGGAATAATTCACCCCTCCACTTT.

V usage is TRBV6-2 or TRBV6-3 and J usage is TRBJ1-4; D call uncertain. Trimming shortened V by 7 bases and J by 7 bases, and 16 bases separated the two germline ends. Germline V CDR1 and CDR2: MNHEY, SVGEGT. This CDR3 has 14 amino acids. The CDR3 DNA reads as TGTGCCAGCAACCCTAGGGCGGCGGGTGAAAAACTGTTTTTT. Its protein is CASNPRAAGEKLFF.

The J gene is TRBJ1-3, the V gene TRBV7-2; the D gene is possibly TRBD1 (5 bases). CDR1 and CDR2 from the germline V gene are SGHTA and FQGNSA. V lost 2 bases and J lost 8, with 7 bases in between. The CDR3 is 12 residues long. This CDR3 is CASSLRGDTIYF. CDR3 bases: TGTGCCAGCAGCTTACGGGGGGACACCATATATTTT.

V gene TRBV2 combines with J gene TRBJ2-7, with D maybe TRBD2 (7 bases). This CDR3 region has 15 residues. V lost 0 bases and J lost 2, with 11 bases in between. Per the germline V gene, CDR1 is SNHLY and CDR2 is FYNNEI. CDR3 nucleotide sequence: TGTGCCAGCAGTGAAGCGGGGGGGCCCCCCTACGAGCAGTACTTC. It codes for CASSEAGGPPYEQYF. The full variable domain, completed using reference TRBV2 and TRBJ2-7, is EPEVTQTPSHQVTQMGQEVILRCVPISNHLYFYWYRQILGQKVEFLVSFYNNEISEKSEIFDDQFSVERPDGSNFTLKIRSTKLEDSAMYFCASSEAGGPPYEQYFGPGTRLTVT.

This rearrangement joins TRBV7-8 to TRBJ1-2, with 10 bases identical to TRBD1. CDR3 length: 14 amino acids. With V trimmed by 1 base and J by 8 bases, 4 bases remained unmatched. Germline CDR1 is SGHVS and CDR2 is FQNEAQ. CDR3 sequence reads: CASSLGGQGGGYTF. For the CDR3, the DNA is TGTGCCAGCAGCTTAGGCGGACAGGGGGGCGGCTACACCTTC.